This T cell receptor (beta chain) is from a study of beta chain features in type 1 diabetes (dated by TCRdb to between 2017 and 2018). Describing the broader study: Mean age, gender distribution, total cell number and subset yield were not different between patients and healthy donors. A total of approximately 100 million sorted cells were examined across all samples, and the number of cells per subset was strongly correlated with RNA yield. The study compared TCRB repertoires of sorted circulating CD4+ T cell subsets between recently diagnosed type 1 diabetes patients and matched healthy donors. Naive and central memory subsets were obtained from all 30 or so donors, but regulatory and stem cell-like memory subsets were isolated from only 8 patients and 8 healthy donors.

CDR1 MDHEN and CDR2 SYDVKM are derived from the germline V gene. The CDR3 spans 12 residues, from the cysteine through the phenylalanine. Only CDR3 DNA remains: 36 bases, in frame from the first base. The entire isolated RNA was reverse transcribed using the High Capacity cDNA Reverse Transcription Kit, and thus expressed TCRB transcripts were sequenced. Deep immunoSEQ sequencing was applied to naive, central memory and regulatory T cell samples, giving an average of roughly 3.5 million total reads per sample. Sorted cells were lysed in RLT buffer and RNA was extracted with DNase-treated RNeasy Micro or Mini kits, depending on cell number. To prevent cross-contamination, every cell subset was processed on its own, while patient and healthy donor samples were processed together. TCRB sequences were amplified from cDNA with the immunoSEQ multiplex PCR, producing 87-bp fragments spanning the CDR3 region. Amplicons were sequenced on the Illumina HiSeq platform. On the authors' methods: Synthetic template baselines were used to correct PCR bias computationally, reads within Hamming distance 2 were collapsed, and singletons that could not be merged were discarded. Reads were aligned to IMGT to assign V, D and J genes, CDR3 length, and insertions or deletions at six rearrangement sites. Within each subset, clonotype counts were normalized to the number of sorted cells before true diversity and Gini coefficients were calculated with the tcR R package. The overlap coefficient, calculated on TCRB nucleotide sequences, was used to quantify repertoire sharing. As a proxy for the pre-selection repertoire, out-of-frame TCRB sequences from naive cells were analyzed. The clones in this table, taken by TCRdb from immuneACCESS, are in-frame only. Not every clone is retained; where verified, under half of the shortfall comes from an unresolved V gene, and the cause of the rest is unknown. V, J and clone size are taken as reported in that table, and D and trimming were inferred from the DNA itself. Across this sample there are 350,000 to 400,000 clones, with around 15% seen only once. Together, the top ten hold approximately 0.019% of the sample.

Overall results and qualifications from the work: At VDJ recombination sites, patients with type 1 diabetes made fewer insertions and deleted more nucleotides, a pattern implying thymic rearrangement abnormalities. Naive, central memory and regulatory TCRB repertoires appeared to be more similar among patients than among healthy donors. In all four CD4+ subsets, TCRB CDR3 length was moderately but significantly shorter in type 1 diabetes patients. HLA sub-analyses involved small numbers of individuals, so any influence of HLA type on TCRB rearrangement remained unresolved. Shorter templates might have been favored by PCR, but patient and control samples were amplified and corrected together, so both groups would have been affected equally by any skew. Because cDNA was sequenced instead of genomic DNA, highly expressing activated cells could be over-represented, though the groups showed no difference in activation or CD3 levels.

A word on this clone: No cognate antigen has been identified for it. The junction departs from germline at one end; a sequencing error may be responsible.

A single peripheral blood draw of approximately 0.11 L on average was collected from each donor into heparinised tubes. Naive, central memory, regulatory and stem cell-like memory CD4+ T cells were sorted on a BD FACSAria II using a panel including CD45RO, CCR7, CD25, CD127, CD95 and CD27. All sorted populations exceeded 95% purity. PBMCs were separated immediately by Lymphoprep density gradient centrifugation and were stained directly, without being cultured. So that batch effects would be minimized, each experiment stained and sorted samples in pairs, pairing one healthy donor with one patient. The rearranged segments are TRBV28 and TRBJ2-7; the D region possibly corresponds to TRBD1 (6 bases align). Sequencing used naive CD4+ T cells from blood. The cell subset or site label, read with the paper, signifies: true naive CD4+ T cells. The receptor was derived from a woman between 18 and 30 years old in good health. The encoded CDR3 is CASSSGQRHARF. In nucleotides, the sequence is TGTGCCAGCAGTTCCGGACAGCGTCATGCCCGCTTC.